This TCR beta chain originates from a study of blood T cells in healthy people across ages. The second PCR ran roughly 7 to 12 cycles with a sample-barcoded 5' primer and J-beta primers. TCRdb fed the 5' RACE reads into MiXCR, producing one record per CDR3 protein. The table includes some 1.8 million distinct CDR3 sequences, roughly two fifths detected once. Germline V CDR1 and CDR2: SNHLY, FYNNEI. The V gene end was trimmed by 9 bases and the J gene end by 9 bases; junction bases not matched to a gene: 7. The CDR3 is made up of 12 amino acids. This TCR was recovered from a human donor in good health. The rearrangement uses TRBV2 and TRBJ2-1; 8 nucleotides agree with TRBD1. The sequenced material came from blood. The CDR3: CARRTGPGEQFF. The CDR3 DNA is TGTGCCAGAAGGACAGGGCCGGGTGAGCAGTTCTTC.